One sample yielded the 2 T cell receptor beta chains listed below, sequenced in a study of blood T cell repertoires in COVID-19. Using immunoSEQ multiplex PCR, the repertoire was profiled, and TCRdb retains in-frame clones only, with some absent. The sample consists of under 150,000 clones, about nine tenths of them appearing once. The specimen sequenced was peripheral blood. Source of these receptors: a human donor in a cohort sampled during active COVID-19.

V gene TRBV2 combines with J gene TRBJ1-4; no clear D gene. From germline, CDR1 is SNHLY and CDR2 FYNNEI. This CDR3 has 16 amino acids. Trimming pared 7 bases from V and 6 bases from J, leaving 21 bases between. The chain's CDR3 is CASTIPIGHVDEKLFF. The CDR3 nucleotides read TGTGCCAGCACTATTCCGATTGGGCATGTTGATGAAAAACTGTTTTTT.

The V gene is TRBV5-5, the J gene TRBJ1-4, with no clear D. From germline, CDR1 is SGHKS and CDR2 YYEKEE (reference sequence). The CDR3 extends over 13 amino acids. V was clipped by 1 base and J by 3 bases, with 4 bases between them. Written as DNA, the CDR3 is TGTGCCAGCAGCTTGCTCTCTAATGAAAAACTGTTTTTT. It encodes CASSLLSNEKLFF.